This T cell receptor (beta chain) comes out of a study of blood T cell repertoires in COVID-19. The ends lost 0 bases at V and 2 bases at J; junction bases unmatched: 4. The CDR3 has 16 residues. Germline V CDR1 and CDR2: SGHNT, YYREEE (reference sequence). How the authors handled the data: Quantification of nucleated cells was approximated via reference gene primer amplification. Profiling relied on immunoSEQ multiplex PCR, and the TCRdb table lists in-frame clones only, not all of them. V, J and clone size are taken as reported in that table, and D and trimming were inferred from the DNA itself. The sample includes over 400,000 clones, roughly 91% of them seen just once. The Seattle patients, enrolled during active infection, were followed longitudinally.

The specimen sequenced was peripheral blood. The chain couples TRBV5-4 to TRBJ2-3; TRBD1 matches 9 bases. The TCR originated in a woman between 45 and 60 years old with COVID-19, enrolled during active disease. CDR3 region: CASSLDRDRVTDTQYF. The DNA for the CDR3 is TGTGCCAGCAGCTTGGACCGGGACAGGGTCACAGATACGCAGTATTTT.